This T cell receptor beta chain was sequenced for a study of human T cells and chemical hapten exposure. On the study more broadly: Weekly diphenylcyclopropenone doses were given to patients' scalps across the roughly 22-week study.

Time point reported: pre-sensitization, week 0. Specified treatment: therapeutic diphenylcyclopropenone sensitization with weekly scalp DPC. The CDR3 covers 16 residues. V was trimmed by 1 base and J by 9 bases, leaving 16 bases between them. Germline CDR1 and CDR2: KGHSH and LQKENI. TCRdb re-derived calls from the RACE reads in MiXCR, one entry per CDR3 protein. This sample has roughly 40,000 distinct CDR3 sequences, with over 9.5% found just once. The sample holds many counts of this clonotype. This sequence was found in a man aged 25-45 years with alopecia areata. Some clones in this sample may be carry-over from other donors' samples. This specimen was whole blood, taken in connection with sensitization to the hapten diphenylcyclopropenone (DPC). The chain couples TRBV18 to TRBJ1-6; tentative D call: TRBD1 (6 bases). The CDR3 DNA is TGTGCCAGCTCACCACTCCAGGGGCAAGTAGGTTCACCCCTCCACTTT. The encoded protein is CASSPLQGQVGSPLHF.